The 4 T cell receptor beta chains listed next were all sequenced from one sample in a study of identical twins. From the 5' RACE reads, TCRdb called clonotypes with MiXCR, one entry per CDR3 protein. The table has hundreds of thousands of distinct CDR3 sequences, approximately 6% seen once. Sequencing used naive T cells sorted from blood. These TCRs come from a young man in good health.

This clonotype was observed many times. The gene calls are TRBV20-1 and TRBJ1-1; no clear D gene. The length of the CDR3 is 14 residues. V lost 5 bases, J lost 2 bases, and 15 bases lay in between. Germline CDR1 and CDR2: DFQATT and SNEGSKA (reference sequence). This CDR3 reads CSAQVPGVNTEAFF. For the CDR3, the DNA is TGCAGTGCTCAAGTTCCTGGAGTCAACACTGAAGCTTTCTTT.

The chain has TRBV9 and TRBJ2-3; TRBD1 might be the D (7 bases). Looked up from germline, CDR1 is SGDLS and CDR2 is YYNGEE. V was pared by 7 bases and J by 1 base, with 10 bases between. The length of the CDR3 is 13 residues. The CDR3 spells CASDREGTDTQYF. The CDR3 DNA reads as TGTGCCAGCGACAGGGAGGGCACAGATACGCAGTATTTT.

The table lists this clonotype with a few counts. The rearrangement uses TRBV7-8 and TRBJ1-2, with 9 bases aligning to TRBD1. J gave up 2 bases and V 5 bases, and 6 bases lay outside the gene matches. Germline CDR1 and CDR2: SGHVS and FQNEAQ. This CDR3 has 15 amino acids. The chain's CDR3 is CASSRTGESNYGYTF. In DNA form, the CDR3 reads TGTGCCAGCAGCCGGACAGGGGAAAGCAACTATGGCTACACCTTC.

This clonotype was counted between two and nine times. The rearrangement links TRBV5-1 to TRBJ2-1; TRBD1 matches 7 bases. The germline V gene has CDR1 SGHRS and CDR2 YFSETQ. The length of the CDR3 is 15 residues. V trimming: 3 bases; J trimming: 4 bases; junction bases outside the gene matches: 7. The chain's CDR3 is CASSSGQDPYNEQFF. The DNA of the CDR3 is TGCGCCAGCAGCTCCGGACAGGACCCATACAATGAGCAGTTCTTC.